Listed below are T cell receptor beta chains from one sample, sequenced in a study of blood T cell repertoires in COVID-19. Only in-frame clones appear in the TCRdb table, and some are missing; sequencing was by immunoSEQ multiplex PCR. The sample comprises roughly 89,000 clones, 80% of which are singletons, and 10% to 13% rests with the top ten. Sequencing input: peripheral blood. The origin of the receptors is a woman aged 70-85 years with acute or convalescent COVID-19. Both conserved end residues are part of each CDR3. The order of the fields is J gene, clone size, D gene, V gene, CDR3 protein, CDR3 DNA. A D gene is named only where the DNA matches it firmly. Part of the rows lack a size; the others show once, few, many or a class for expanded clones.

J: TRBJ1-5
size: once
D: TRBD1
V: TRBV5-1
CDR3: CASSSRGDQPQHF
DNA: TGCGCCAGCAGCTCCAGGGGGGATCAGCCCCAGCATTTT

J: TRBJ1-1
size: .
D: TRBD1
V: TRBV4-3
CDR3: CASSQEGQGETEAFF
DNA: TGCGCCAGCAGCCAGGAAGGACAGGGGGAAACTGAAGCTTTCTTT

J: TRBJ2-3
size: once
D: .
V: TRBV7-2
CDR3: CASSSLGRDTQYF
DNA: TGTGCCAGCAGCTCCCTAGGGAGAGATACGCAGTATTTT

J: TRBJ2-4
size: .
D: .
V: TRBV12-3/TRBV12-4
CDR3: CASSLAKNIQYF
DNA: TGTGCCAGCAGTCTAGCCAAAAACATTCAGTACTTC

J: TRBJ1-2
size: .
D: TRBD1
V: TRBV7-9
CDR3: CASSAGQGGGGYTF
DNA: TGTGCCAGCAGCGCCGGACAGGGGGGTGGTGGCTACACCTTC

J: TRBJ1-4
size: .
D: .
V: TRBV5-1
CDR3: CASRLTQGGEKLFF
DNA: TGCGCCAGCAGGTTGACGCAGGGTGGTGAAAAACTGTTTTTT

J: TRBJ2-3
size: .
D: .
V: TRBV24-1
CDR3: CATSPLSGTDTQYF
DNA: TGTGCCACCAGTCCTCTCTCGGGGACAGATACGCAGTATTTT

J: TRBJ1-2
size: .
D: .
V: TRBV7-2
CDR3: CASSPQGIFSSAGYTF
DNA: TGTGCCAGCAGCCCACAGGGTATCTTCTCCTCGGCTGGCTACACCTTC

J: TRBJ2-7
size: .
D: .
V: TRBV15
CDR3: CATSSGVFADEQYF
DNA: TGTGCCACCAGCTCGGGGGTGTTTGCTGACGAGCAGTACTTC

J: TRBJ1-2
size: once
D: TRBD1
V: TRBV2
CDR3: CASSDGWDRANYGYTF
DNA: TGTGCCAGCAGCGATGGATGGGACAGGGCAAACTATGGCTACACCTTC

J: TRBJ1-6
size: .
D: .
V: TRBV11-1
CDR3: CASSKRGNNSPLHF
DNA: TGTGCCAGCAGCAAACGGGGGAATAATTCACCCCTCCACTTT

J: TRBJ1-5
size: .
D: .
V: TRBV19
CDR3: CASSPTGQGNQPQHF
DNA: TGTGCCAGTAGTCCCACGGGACAAGGAAATCAGCCCCAGCATTTT

J: TRBJ2-1
size: .
D: TRBD1
V: TRBV6-2/TRBV6-3
CDR3: CASSYRTGFNEQFF
DNA: TGTGCCAGCAGTTACAGGACAGGGTTCAATGAGCAGTTCTTC

J: TRBJ2-1
size: once
D: .
V: TRBV24-1
CDR3: CATSDSGLDEQFF
DNA: TGTGCCACCAGTGATTCAGGGCTGGATGAGCAGTTCTTC

J: TRBJ1-2
size: .
D: TRBD1
V: TRBV7-9
CDR3: CASSLAPGQDGYTF
DNA: TGTGCCAGCAGCTTAGCGCCTGGACAGGATGGCTACACCTTC